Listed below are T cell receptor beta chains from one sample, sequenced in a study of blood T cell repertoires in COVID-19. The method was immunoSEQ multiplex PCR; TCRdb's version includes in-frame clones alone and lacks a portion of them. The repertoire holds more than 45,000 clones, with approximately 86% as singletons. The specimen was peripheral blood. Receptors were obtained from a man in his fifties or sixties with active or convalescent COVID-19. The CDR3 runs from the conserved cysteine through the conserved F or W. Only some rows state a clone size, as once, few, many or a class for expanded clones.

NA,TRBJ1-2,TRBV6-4,CASSAQGGDGYTF
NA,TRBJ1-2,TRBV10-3,CAISESGARGQGGYGYTF
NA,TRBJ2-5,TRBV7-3,CASSLSVQETQYF
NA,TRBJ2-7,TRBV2,CASSEGQTLSYEQYF
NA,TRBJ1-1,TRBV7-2,CASSLWANTEAFF
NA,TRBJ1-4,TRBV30,CAWSPGQWEKLFF
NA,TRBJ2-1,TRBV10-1,CPRGTSPPNEQFF
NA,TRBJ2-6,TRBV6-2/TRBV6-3,CASSLGGEANVLTF
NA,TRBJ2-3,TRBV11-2,CASSTRTDTQYF
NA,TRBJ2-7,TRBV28,CASSLSPGHVYEQYF
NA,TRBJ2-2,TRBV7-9,CASTPLAGTGELFF
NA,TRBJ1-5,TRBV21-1,CASCVGQGMKPQHF
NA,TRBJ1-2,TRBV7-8,CASSQTGGNNYGYTF
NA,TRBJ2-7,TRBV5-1,CASSSRDTSYEQYF
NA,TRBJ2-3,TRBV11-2,CASSLGSGETDTQYF
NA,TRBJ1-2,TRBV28,CASSLSRARGGGYTF
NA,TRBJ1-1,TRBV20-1,CSARDPAFF
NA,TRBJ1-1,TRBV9,CASSHTQGGNTEAFF
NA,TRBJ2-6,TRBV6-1,CASSVILGQGTTSGANVLTF
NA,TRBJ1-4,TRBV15,CATSRVQLNEKLFF
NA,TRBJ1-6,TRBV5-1,CASSLQGRDSPLHF
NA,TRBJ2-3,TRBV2,CAGGQDTDTQYF
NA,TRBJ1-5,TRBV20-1,CSASAGAQSNQPQHF
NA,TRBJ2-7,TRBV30,CAWSVGYRDYEQYF
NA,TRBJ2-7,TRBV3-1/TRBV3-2,CASSLRDISTGEQYF
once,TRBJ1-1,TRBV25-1,CASSDFRTGALTEAFF
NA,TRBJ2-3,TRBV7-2,CASSLGLAYTDTQYF
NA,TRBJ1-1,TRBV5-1,CASSSQGVGTEAFF
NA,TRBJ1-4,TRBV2,CASSVGEKLFF
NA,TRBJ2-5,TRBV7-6,CASSLAGGGASETQYF
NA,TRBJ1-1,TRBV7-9,CASSLGRNTEAFF
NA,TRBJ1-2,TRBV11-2,CASSGGWGRGEGYTF
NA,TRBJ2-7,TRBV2,CAGRTGPGEQYF
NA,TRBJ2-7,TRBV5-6,CASSPGQWLEQYF
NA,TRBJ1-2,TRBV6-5,CASSLTGNYGYTF